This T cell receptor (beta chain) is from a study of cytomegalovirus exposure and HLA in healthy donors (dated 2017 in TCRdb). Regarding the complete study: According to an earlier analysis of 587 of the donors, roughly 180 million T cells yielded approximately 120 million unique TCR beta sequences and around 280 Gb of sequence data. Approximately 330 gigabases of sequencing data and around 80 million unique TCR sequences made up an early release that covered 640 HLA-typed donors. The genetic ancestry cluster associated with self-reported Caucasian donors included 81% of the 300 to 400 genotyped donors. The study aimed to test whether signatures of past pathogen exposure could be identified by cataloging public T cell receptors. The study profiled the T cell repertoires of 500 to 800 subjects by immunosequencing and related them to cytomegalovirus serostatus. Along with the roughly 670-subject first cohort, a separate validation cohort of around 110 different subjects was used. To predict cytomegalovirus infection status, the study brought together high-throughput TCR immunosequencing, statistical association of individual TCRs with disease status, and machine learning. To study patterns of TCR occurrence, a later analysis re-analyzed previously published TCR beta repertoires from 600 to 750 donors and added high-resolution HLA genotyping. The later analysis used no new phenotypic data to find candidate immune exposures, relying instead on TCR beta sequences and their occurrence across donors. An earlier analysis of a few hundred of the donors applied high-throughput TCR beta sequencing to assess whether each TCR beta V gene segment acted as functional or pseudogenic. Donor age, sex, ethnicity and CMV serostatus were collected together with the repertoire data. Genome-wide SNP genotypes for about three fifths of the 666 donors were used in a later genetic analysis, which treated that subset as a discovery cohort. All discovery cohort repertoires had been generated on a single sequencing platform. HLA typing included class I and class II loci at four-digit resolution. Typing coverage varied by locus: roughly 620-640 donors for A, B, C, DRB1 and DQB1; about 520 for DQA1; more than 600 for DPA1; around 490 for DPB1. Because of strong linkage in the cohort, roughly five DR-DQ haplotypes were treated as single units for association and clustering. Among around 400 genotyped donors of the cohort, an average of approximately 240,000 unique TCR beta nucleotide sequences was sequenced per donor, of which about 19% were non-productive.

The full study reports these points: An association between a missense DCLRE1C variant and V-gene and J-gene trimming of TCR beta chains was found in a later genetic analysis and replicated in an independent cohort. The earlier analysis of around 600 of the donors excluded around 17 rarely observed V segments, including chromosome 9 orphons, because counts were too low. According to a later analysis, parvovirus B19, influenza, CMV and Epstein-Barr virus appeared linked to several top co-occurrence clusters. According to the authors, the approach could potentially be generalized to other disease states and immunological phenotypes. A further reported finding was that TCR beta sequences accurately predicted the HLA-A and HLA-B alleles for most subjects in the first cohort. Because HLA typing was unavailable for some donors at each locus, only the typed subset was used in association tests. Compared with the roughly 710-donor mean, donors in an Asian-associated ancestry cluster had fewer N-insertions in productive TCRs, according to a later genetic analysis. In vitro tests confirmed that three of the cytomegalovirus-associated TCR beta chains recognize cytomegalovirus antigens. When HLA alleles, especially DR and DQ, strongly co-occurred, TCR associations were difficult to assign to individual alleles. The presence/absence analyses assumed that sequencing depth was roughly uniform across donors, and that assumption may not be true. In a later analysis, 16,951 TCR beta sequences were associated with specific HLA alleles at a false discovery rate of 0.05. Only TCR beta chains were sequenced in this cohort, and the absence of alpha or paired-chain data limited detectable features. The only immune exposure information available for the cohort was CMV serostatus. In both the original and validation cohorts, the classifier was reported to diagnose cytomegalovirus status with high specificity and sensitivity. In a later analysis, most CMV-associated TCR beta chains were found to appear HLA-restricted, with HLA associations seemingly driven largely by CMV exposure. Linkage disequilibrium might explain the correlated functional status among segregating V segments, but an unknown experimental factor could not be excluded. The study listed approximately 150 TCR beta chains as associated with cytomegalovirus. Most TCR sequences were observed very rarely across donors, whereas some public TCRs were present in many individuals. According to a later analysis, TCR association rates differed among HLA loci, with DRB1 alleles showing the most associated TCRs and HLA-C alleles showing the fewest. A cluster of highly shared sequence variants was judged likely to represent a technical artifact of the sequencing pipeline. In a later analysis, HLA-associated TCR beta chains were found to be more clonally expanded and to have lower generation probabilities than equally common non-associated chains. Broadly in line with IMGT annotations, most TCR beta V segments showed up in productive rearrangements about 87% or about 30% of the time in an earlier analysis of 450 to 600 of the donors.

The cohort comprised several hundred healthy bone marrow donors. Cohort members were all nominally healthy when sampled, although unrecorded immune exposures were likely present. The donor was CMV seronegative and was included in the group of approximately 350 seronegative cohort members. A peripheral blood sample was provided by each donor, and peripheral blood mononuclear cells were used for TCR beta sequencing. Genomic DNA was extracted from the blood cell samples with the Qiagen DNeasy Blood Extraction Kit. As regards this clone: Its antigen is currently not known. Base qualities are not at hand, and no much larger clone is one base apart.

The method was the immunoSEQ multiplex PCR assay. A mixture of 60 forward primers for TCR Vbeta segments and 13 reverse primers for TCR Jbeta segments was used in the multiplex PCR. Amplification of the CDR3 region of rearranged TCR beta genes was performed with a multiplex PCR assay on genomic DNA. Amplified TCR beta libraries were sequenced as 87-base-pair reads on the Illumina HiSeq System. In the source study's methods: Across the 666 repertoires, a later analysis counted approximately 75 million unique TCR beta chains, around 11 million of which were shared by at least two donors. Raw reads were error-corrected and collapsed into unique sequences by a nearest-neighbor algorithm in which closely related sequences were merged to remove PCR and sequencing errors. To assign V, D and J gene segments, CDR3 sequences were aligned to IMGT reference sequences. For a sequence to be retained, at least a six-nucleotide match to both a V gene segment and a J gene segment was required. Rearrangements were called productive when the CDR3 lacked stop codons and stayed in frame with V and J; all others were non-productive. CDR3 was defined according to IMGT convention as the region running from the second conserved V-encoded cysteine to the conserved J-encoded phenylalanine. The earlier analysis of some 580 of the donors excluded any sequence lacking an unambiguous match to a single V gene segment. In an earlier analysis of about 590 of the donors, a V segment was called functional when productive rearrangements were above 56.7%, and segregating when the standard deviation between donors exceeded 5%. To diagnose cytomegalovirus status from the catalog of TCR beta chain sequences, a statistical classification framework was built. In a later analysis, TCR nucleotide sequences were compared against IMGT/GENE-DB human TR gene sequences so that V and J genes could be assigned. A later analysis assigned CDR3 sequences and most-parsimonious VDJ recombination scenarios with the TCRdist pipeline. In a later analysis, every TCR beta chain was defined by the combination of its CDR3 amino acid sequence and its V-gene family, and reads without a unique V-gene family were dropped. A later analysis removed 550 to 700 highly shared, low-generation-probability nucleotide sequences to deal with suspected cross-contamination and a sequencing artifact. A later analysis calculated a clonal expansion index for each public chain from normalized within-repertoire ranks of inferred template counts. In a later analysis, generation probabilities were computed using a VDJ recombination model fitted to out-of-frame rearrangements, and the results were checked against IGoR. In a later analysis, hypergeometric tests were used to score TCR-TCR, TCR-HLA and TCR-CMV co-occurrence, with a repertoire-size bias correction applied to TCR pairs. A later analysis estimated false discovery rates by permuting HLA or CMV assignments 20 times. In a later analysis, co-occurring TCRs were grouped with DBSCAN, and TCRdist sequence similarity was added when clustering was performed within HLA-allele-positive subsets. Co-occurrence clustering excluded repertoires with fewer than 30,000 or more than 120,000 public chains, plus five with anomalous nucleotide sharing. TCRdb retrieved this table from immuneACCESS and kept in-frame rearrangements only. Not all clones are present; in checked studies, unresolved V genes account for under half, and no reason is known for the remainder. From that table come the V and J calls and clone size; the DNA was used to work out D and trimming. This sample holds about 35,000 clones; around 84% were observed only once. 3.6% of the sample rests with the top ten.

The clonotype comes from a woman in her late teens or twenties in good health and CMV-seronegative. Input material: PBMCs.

CDR3 reads: CASTGLAGDNGELFF. The nucleotides read TGTGCCAGCACTGGCCTAGCGGGGGATAACGGGGAGCTGTTTTTT. The V and J segments used are TRBV6-6 and TRBJ2-2, with 10 bases matching TRBD2. From its cysteine to its phenylalanine, the CDR3 spans 15 amino acids. The entry retains the CDR3 DNA only, 45 bases that are in frame from base 1. V trim: 7 bases; J trim: 7 bases; unmatched bases: 9. Via the germline V gene (reference sequence), CDR1 is MNHNY and CDR2 SVGAGI.